Shown below are 3 T cell receptor beta chains from a single sample sequenced in a study of beta chain features in type 1 diabetes. Study conclusions and caveats: A moderate, significant TCRB CDR3 shortening appeared in type 1 diabetes across four CD4+ subsets.

These TCRs' antigens remain unknown. The study reverse transcribed the entire isolated RNA, so it sequenced expressed TCRB transcripts. Profiled with immunoSEQ multiplex PCR; TCRdb holds only in-frame clones, not every one. The repertoire includes more than 250,000 clones, roughly an eighth of them detected once, and approximately 0.015% sits in the top ten. The specimen sequenced was naive CD4+ T cells from blood. These receptors were collected from a man aged 30 to 39 with type 1 diabetes.

The V gene is TRBV6-6, the J gene TRBJ1-5; maybe TRBD1 (5 bases). The ends were cut back, 2 bases at V and 5 bases at J, with 7 bases in the middle. The CDR3 length is 13 residues. Per the germline V gene, CDR1 is MNHNY and CDR2 is SVGAGI (reference sequence). The CDR3 spells CASSYRGHQPQHF. The CDR3 DNA follows: TGTGCCAGCAGTTACAGGGGCCATCAGCCCCAGCATTTT.

This clone was detected only a few times. V usage is TRBV9 and J usage is TRBJ2-1, with 8 nucleotides matching TRBD2. The CDR3 has 14 amino acids. The junction had 3 bases not matched to a gene; V was cut back by 0 bases and J by 7 bases. Germline assignment: CDR1 SGDLS and CDR2 YYNGEE. The CDR3 is CASSVGLALNEQFF. Written as DNA, the CDR3 is TGTGCCAGCAGCGTAGGACTAGCGTTAAATGAGCAGTTCTTC.

This chain connects TRBV6-1 to TRBJ1-5, with unresolved D. Between the trimmed V and J ends, which lost 7 bases and 3 bases, there was a span of 10 bases. This CDR3 region has 13 residues. The germline V gene has CDR1 MNHNS and CDR2 SASEGT. This chain's CDR3 is CASKGGYNQPQHF. CDR3 sequence (DNA): TGTGCCAGCAAGGGAGGGTACAATCAGCCCCAGCATTTT.